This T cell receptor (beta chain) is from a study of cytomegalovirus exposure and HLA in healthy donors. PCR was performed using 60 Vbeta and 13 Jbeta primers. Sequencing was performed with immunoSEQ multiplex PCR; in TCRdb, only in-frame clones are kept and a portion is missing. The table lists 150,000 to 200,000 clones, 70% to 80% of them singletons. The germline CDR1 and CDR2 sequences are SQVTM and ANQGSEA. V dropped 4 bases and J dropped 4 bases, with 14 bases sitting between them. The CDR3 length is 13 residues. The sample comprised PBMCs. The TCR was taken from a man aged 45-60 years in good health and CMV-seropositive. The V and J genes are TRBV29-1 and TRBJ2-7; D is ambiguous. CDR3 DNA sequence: TGCAGCGTTGGACGGGTCCTCGGTTACGAGCAGTACTTC. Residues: CSVGRVLGYEQYF.